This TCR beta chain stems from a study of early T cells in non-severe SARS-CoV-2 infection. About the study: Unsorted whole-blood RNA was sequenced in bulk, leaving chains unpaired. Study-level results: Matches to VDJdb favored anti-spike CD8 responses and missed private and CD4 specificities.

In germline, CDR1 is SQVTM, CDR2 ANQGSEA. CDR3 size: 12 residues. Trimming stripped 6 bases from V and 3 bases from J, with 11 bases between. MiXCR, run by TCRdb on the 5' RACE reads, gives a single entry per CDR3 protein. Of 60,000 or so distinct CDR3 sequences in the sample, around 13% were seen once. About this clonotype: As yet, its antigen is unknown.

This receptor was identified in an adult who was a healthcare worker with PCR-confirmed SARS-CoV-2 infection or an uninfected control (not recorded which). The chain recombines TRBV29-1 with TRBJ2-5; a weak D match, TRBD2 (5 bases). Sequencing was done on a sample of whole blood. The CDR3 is CSVRDSEETQYF. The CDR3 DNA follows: TGCAGCGTCCGGGATTCTGAAGAGACCCAGTACTTC.